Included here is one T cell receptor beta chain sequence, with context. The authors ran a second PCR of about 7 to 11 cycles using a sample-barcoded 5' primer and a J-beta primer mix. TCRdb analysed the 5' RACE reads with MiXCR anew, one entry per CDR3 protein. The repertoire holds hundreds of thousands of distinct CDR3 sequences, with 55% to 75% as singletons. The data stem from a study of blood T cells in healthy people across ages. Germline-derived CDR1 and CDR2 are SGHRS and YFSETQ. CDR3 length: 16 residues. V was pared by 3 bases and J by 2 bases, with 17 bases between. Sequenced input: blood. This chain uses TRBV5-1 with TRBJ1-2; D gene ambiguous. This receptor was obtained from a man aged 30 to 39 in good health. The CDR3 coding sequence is TGCGCCAGCAGCTCCACACCGGCCAATGGAAACTATGGCTACACCTTC. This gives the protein CASSSTPANGNYGYTF.